Below are 23 T cell receptor beta chains sequenced from a single sample in a study of OX40 agonist ivuxolimab in advanced cancers. Produced via immunoSEQ multiplex PCR; TCRdb's table is partial and in-frame only. The data show 75,000 to 90,000 clones, with 91% seen just once and more than 7.5% held by the top ten. The sequencing here drew on CD4+ or CD8+ T cells sorted from blood, taken in a trial of the OX40 agonist ivuxolimab. These receptor sequences come from an adult with an advanced solid tumor such as melanoma, head and neck, liver or kidney cancer.

V gene TRBV29-1 combines with J gene TRBJ2-1, with D possibly matching TRBD1 (6 bases). CDR1 and CDR2 (germline): SQVTM, ANQGSEA. Between the trimmed V and J ends, which lost 0 bases and 3 bases, there was a span of 15 bases. The CDR3 runs 16 residues. CDR3 DNA: TGCAGCGTTGAAGATTGGGCTTTCAGGGGCTACAATGAGCAGTTCTTC. It codes for CSVEDWAFRGYNEQFF.

This chain uses TRBV6-5 with TRBJ2-3, with TRBD2 identical over 10 bases. Germline-derived CDR1 and CDR2 are MNHEY and SVGAGI. The length of the CDR3 is 14 residues. V shed 3 bases and J 14 bases; nucleotides not matched to a gene: 11. The CDR3 is CASSYSGLAGERYF. The CDR3, as DNA: TGTGCCAGCAGTTATTCGGGTCTAGCGGGAGAGCGGTATTTT.

The rearrangement uses TRBV9 and TRBJ2-2; 10 nucleotides agree with TRBD2. The length of the CDR3 is 16 residues. V lost 5 bases and J lost 7; bases outside the gene matches: 11. Per the germline V gene, CDR1 is SGDLS and CDR2 is YYNGEE. Here the CDR3 reads CASSIAGGKNYGELFF. Written as DNA, the CDR3 is TGTGCCAGCAGTATAGCGGGAGGAAAGAACTACGGGGAGCTGTTTTTT.

The V call is TRBV6-5, the J call TRBJ2-1, with 12 bases that match TRBD2. The germline V gene has CDR1 MNHEY and CDR2 SVGAGI. The CDR3 length is 15 residues. Trimming cost V 5 bases and J 8 bases; bases outside gene matches: 7. CDR3 nucleotide sequence: TGTGCCAGCAGTCCACTAGCGGGAGGTAAATATGAGCAGTTCTTC. It specifies CASSPLAGGKYEQFF.

V usage is TRBV28 and J usage is TRBJ2-7; weak D call: TRBD2 (6 bases). The germline V and J ends were trimmed by 6 bases and 5 bases, with 17 bases remaining between them. This CDR3 is built from 14 residues. The germline V gene has CDR1 MDHEN and CDR2 SYDVKM. The CDR3 DNA is TGTGCCAGCAGCTCGTGGCAGGGAGGCCACGAGCAGTACTTC. Amino acids: CASSSWQGGHEQYF.

Remarks on this clone: The junction shows a germline mismatch at one end, possibly a read error. The chain is built from TRBV12-5 and TRBJ1-5; weak D call: TRBD1 (5 bases). This CDR3 is built from 12 residues. Germline V gene sequence: CDR1 LGHNT, CDR2 FRNRAP. The CDR3 protein is CASGPDRPLLCF. The CDR3 region has the DNA TGTGCTAGTGGGCCTGACAGACCTCTCCTTTGTTTT.

The V call is TRBV28, the J call TRBJ1-5; D possibly corresponds to TRBD1 (5 bases). The germline CDR1 and CDR2 sequences are MDHEN and SYDVKM. The CDR3 spans 14 residues. Between the trimmed V and J ends, which lost 6 bases and 5 bases, there was a span of 14 bases. The CDR3 is CASSYRGEDQPQHF. The CDR3 DNA is TGTGCCAGCAGCTACCGGGGGGAGGATCAGCCCCAGCATTTT.

The chain joins TRBV14 to TRBJ2-7; no reliable D call. The V gene's germline CDR1 is SGHDN and CDR2 FVKESK. Trimming took off 4 bases at V and 4 bases at J, with 11 bases between the two ends. The CDR3 is 13 amino acids. CDR3 in amino acids: CASSLGSTYEQYF. The CDR3 DNA sequence: TGTGCCAGCAGCCTGGGATCCACTTACGAGCAGTACTTC.

This sequence joins TRBV5-1 and TRBJ2-3, with D possibly TRBD1 on 6 matching bases. The ends were cut back, 0 bases at V and 3 bases at J, with 14 bases in the middle. Per germline, CDR1 SGHRS and CDR2 YFSETQ. The CDR3 spans 16 residues. The CDR3 sequence is CASSLEQGVRTDTQYF. The DNA of the CDR3 is TGCGCCAGCAGCTTGGAACAGGGTGTGAGGACAGATACGCAGTATTTT.

This chain joins TRBV5-5 and TRBJ2-7; 10 nucleotides match TRBD2. J lost 0 bases, V lost 0 bases, and 3 bases had no gene match. The germline CDR1 and CDR2 sequences are SGHKS and YYEKEE (reference sequence). The CDR3 spans 16 residues. The CDR3 here is CASSLGPSGSSYEQYV. The CDR3 nucleotides are TGTGCCAGCAGCTTGGGGCCTAGCGGGAGCTCCTACGAGCAGTACGTC.

The V call is TRBV5-1, the J call TRBJ2-1, with 12 nucleotides matching TRBD2. The CDR3 is 16 residues long. The junction had 10 bases not matched to a gene; V was cut back by 4 bases and J by 8 bases. Germline V CDR1 and CDR2: SGHRS, YFSETQ. The DNA for the CDR3 is TGCGCCAGCAGCCTTCGACTAGCGGGAGATCATCATGAGCAGTTCTTC. Translation gives CASSLRLAGDHHEQFF. The entire variable domain, with the rest obtained from reference TRBV5-1 and TRBJ2-1, is as follows: KAGVTQTPRYLIKTRGQQVTLSCSPISGHRSVSWYQQTPGQGLQFLFEYFSETQRNKGNFPGRFSGRQFSNSRSEMNVSTLELGDSALYLCASSLRLAGDHHEQFFGPGTRLTVL.

J is TRBJ2-7 and V is TRBV18; D remains ambiguous. The CDR3 is 13 residues long. Germline V gives CDR1 KGHSH, CDR2 LQKENI. V was trimmed by 0 bases and J by 0 bases, leaving 3 bases between them. The DNA for the CDR3 is TGTGCCAGCTCACCACCAGCCTCCTACGAGCAGTACGTC. This translates into CASSPPASYEQYV.

The J gene is TRBJ1-5, the V gene TRBV6-6; D perhaps matches TRBD1 (6 bases). The germline V and J ends were trimmed by 0 bases and 7 bases, with 13 bases remaining between them. In germline, CDR1 is MNHNY, CDR2 SVGAGI (reference sequence). The CDR3 runs to 15 residues. The CDR3 coding sequence is TGTGCCAGCAGTTACTCGAGCAGGGGAGAACAGCCCCAGCATTTT. Protein sequence: CASSYSSRGEQPQHF.

The chain links TRBV10-3 to TRBJ1-1; D is undetermined. Trimming stripped 3 bases from V and 7 bases from J, with 15 bases between. The CDR3 is 14 amino acids. Germline-derived CDR1 and CDR2 are ENHRY and SYGVKD. CDR3 DNA: TGTGCCATCAGTGACGCTCTCGGTACAGATGAAGCTTTCTTT. Translation gives CAISDALGTDEAFF.

The chain recombines TRBV6-5 with TRBJ1-1, with D hard to call. Germline V gene sequence: CDR1 MNHEY, CDR2 SVGAGI. V shed 2 bases and J shed 1 base, with 2 bases lying between them. This CDR3 is 12 amino acids long. Here the CDR3 reads CASSYPNTEAFF. The CDR3 DNA follows: TGTGCCAGCAGTTACCCGAACACTGAAGCTTTCTTT.

This clone was recorded once. The rearrangement links TRBV27 to TRBJ2-3, with unresolved D. The V end lost 2 bases, the J end lost 5 bases, and 8 bases lay between the germline ends. CDR1 is MNHEY and CDR2 is SMNVEV in the germline V gene (reference sequence). The CDR3 contains 13 residues. This chain's CDR3 is CASSLNKGDTQYF. CDR3 DNA sequence: TGTGCCAGCAGTTTAAATAAGGGAGATACGCAGTATTTT.

The gene calls are TRBV20-1 and TRBJ1-1; a weak D match, TRBD1 (5 bases). This CDR3 is 11 amino acids long. Trimming left V 6 bases short and J 8 bases short, with 13 bases between. Germline values: CDR1 DFQATT, CDR2 SNEGSKA (reference sequence). CDR3 in DNA: TGCAGTGCCTACCGGGACGGCGAAGCTTTCTTT. It translates to CSAYRDGEAFF.

The V gene is TRBV28, the J gene TRBJ1-5; no reliable D call. V was pared by 4 bases and J by 0 bases, with 7 bases between. CDR1 is MDHEN and CDR2 is SYDVKM in the germline V gene. The CDR3 covers 14 residues. CDR3 amino acids: CASSWLVSNQPQHF. The CDR3 nucleotides are TGTGCCAGCAGTTGGCTCGTTAGCAATCAGCCCCAGCATTTT.

The V call is TRBV28, the J call TRBJ2-3; tentative D call: TRBD2 (6 bases). The CDR3 spans 14 residues. V lost 5 bases and J 6 bases, leaving 15 bases between the germline ends. Germline V gives CDR1 MDHEN, CDR2 SYDVKM. In nucleotides, the CDR3 is TGTGCCAGCAGTCTTGGGACCCGGGGGGATACGCAGTATTTT. It translates to CASSLGTRGDTQYF.

This chain joins TRBV6-5 and TRBJ2-7; D gene unclear. Germline values: CDR1 MNHEY, CDR2 SVGAGI. Deletions cut 2 bases from V and 3 bases from J, with 11 bases between. This CDR3 is built from 14 residues. CDR3 sequence (DNA): TGTGCCAGCAGTTACGTGTCGCAGGACTACGAGCAGTACTTC. This gives the protein CASSYVSQDYEQYF.

This rearrangement joins TRBV4-3 to TRBJ1-3; no definite D call. The CDR3 totals 14 residues. CDR1 and CDR2 from the germline V gene are LGHNA and YSLEER. The V end lost 0 bases, the J end lost 9 bases, and 12 bases lay between the germline ends. The CDR3 protein is CASSQEGNPGTIYF. In DNA form, the CDR3 reads TGCGCCAGCAGCCAAGAAGGCAATCCGGGCACCATATATTTT.

The rearrangement links TRBV30 to TRBJ2-7, with TRBD2 identical over 9 bases. V gave up 5 bases and J gave up 3 bases; unmatched junction bases: 2. The germline CDR1 and CDR2 sequences are GTSNPN and SVGIG (reference sequence). There are 12 residues in the CDR3. The CDR3 bases are TGTGCCTGGGGCGGGGGGGGCTACGAGCAGTACTTC. Amino acids: CAWGGGGYEQYF.

This chain's CDR3 is CASSLQGASDTEAFF. In DNA form, the CDR3 reads TGTGCCAGCAGCTTACAGGGGGCGTCGGACACTGAAGCTTTCTTT. V is TRBV7-9 and J is TRBJ1-1; 8 bases are a match to TRBD1. Germline assignment: CDR1 SEHNR and CDR2 FQNEAQ (reference sequence). CDR3 length equals 15 residues. V lost 2 bases, J lost 3 bases, and 5 bases stayed unmatched.